This T cell receptor (beta chain) was captured by sequencing in a study of shared clonotypes between healthy human individuals. The study's findings and limits: Shared clonotypes across all four donors exceeded non-shared ones in generation probability.

As to this clone: What it binds is not known.

Trimming cost V 2 bases and J 6 bases, with 14 bases left between them. This CDR3 has 15 residues. Germline V gene data show CDR1 as MGHRA and CDR2 as YSYEKL. Cells designated naive CD8 were CD45RO-negative and were positively selected for CCR7, with terminally differentiated effector memory CD45RA+ cells excluded. Clones were read by immunoSEQ multiplex PCR, and TCRdb kept only the in-frame ones, dropping some. The table records nearly 2 million clones, 85% to 95% of them present only once. The material sequenced was naive CD8+ T cells sorted from blood. The chain joins TRBV4-1 to TRBJ2-1; possibly TRBD1 for D (5 bases). This clonotype was obtained from a man younger than 30 in good health. The CDR3 sequence is CASSQQTGYPNEQFF. The CDR3 coding sequence is TGCGCCAGCAGCCAACAAACAGGTTACCCCAATGAGCAGTTCTTC.